What follows are 9 T cell receptor beta chains derived from one specimen sequenced in a study of blood T cell repertoires in COVID-19. The data were produced by immunoSEQ multiplex PCR, yet TCRdb's version contains in-frame clones alone and is incomplete. The table has under 150,000 clones, roughly 85% seen once. Specimen: peripheral blood. Source of these receptors: a human donor in a cohort sampled during active COVID-19.

This chain uses TRBV5-1 with TRBJ1-5; 7 nucleotides line up with TRBD1. Germline V gene lookup returns CDR1 SGHRS and CDR2 YFSETQ. The V and J ends lost 0 bases and 4 bases, in that order; junction bases with no gene match: 4. The CDR3 consists of 15 residues. The CDR3 bases are TGCGCCAGCAGCTTGGAAGGGGGCGTGAATCAGCCCCAGCATTTT. It translates to CASSLEGGVNQPQHF.

The table lists this clone with a few counts. The V gene is TRBV4-1, the J gene TRBJ2-3, with 9 positions matching TRBD2. Germline trimming cut 5 bases from V and 3 bases from J; bases unmatched to any gene: 6. This CDR3 is built from 15 residues. CDR1 is MGHRA and CDR2 is YSYEKL in the germline V gene. As DNA, the CDR3 is TGCGCCAGCAGCTCTAGACTAGCGGTGACAGATACGCAGTATTTT. Protein: CASSSRLAVTDTQYF.

The chain has TRBV5-1 and TRBJ1-5; maybe TRBD1 (6 bases). Germline V gene data show CDR1 as SGHRS and CDR2 as YFSETQ. The CDR3 is made up of 15 amino acids. V was cut by 0 bases and J by 5 bases, with 12 bases left in between. The CDR3 spells CASSLGTGSYQPQHF. Here the CDR3 DNA reads TGCGCCAGCAGCTTGGGTACAGGGAGCTATCAGCCCCAGCATTTT. The full variable domain, its missing parts supplied by reference TRBV5-1 and TRBJ1-5, is KAGVTQTPRYLIKTRGQQVTLSCSPISGHRSVSWYQQTPGQGLQFLFEYFSETQRNKGNFPGRFSGRQFSNSRSEMNVSTLELGDSALYLCASSLGTGSYQPQHFGDGTRLSIL.

The gene calls are TRBV3-1 (or the pseudogene TRBV3-2) and TRBJ2-7; a weak D match, TRBD2 (5 bases). Germline-derived CDR1 and CDR2 are LGHDT and YNNKEL (reference sequence). V was pared by 4 bases and J by 7 bases, with 17 bases between. The CDR3 has 14 residues. CDR3: CASSPTAPRGEQYF. The CDR3, as DNA: TGTGCCAGCAGCCCTACAGCCCCACGGGGAGAGCAGTACTTC.

V and J are TRBV9 and TRBJ2-1, with D possibly being TRBD1 (5 bases). Trimming shortened V by 7 bases and J by 3 bases, and 5 bases separated the two germline ends. This CDR3 is built from 11 residues. Germline CDR1 reads SGDLS; CDR2 reads YYNGEE. As DNA, the CDR3 is TGTGCCAGCCAGGGCTACAATGAGCAGTTCTTC. Translating gives CASQGYNEQFF.

J is TRBJ1-2 and V is TRBV5-6; 8 nucleotides agree with TRBD1. In germline, CDR1 is SGHDT, CDR2 YYEEEE. The ends lost 5 bases at V and 4 bases at J; junction bases unmatched: 10. The CDR3 loop spans 15 amino acids. Written as DNA, the CDR3 is TGTGCCAGCAGTAGGATGGACAGGGAAACCTATGGCTACACCTTC. It codes for CASSRMDRETYGYTF.

The CDR3 DNA is TGTGCCAGCAGTCCTGGGACAGGGGATAAGAGTTCACCCCTCCACTTT. It specifies CASSPGTGDKSSPLHF. V is TRBV27 and J is TRBJ1-6; 10 nucleotides line up with TRBD1. The CDR3 length is 16 residues. Germline V lookup: CDR1 MNHEY, CDR2 SMNVEV (reference sequence). Losses at the gene ends were 5 bases for V and 9 bases for J; bases not matched to a gene: 10.

The rearrangement joins TRBV2 to TRBJ1-1; 7 bases fit TRBD1. V was clipped by 6 bases and J by 2 bases; unmatched bases: 6. There are 14 residues in the CDR3. Germline V lookup: CDR1 SNHLY, CDR2 FYNNEI. The CDR3 sequence is CASRAGTENTEAFF. The CDR3 region has the DNA TGTGCCAGCAGAGCCGGGACAGAAAACACTGAAGCTTTCTTT.

This clone was counted once. This chain uses TRBV10-3 with TRBJ2-7, with TRBD1 matching over 7 bases. CDR1 ENHRY and CDR2 SYGVKD come from the germline V gene. CDR3 length equals 15 residues. J lost 2 bases, V lost 6 bases, and 10 bases had no gene match. The DNA for the CDR3 is TGTGCCATCAGCGCGACAGGGTCCCCAACCTACGAGCAGTACTTC. Translated, it gives CAISATGSPTYEQYF.